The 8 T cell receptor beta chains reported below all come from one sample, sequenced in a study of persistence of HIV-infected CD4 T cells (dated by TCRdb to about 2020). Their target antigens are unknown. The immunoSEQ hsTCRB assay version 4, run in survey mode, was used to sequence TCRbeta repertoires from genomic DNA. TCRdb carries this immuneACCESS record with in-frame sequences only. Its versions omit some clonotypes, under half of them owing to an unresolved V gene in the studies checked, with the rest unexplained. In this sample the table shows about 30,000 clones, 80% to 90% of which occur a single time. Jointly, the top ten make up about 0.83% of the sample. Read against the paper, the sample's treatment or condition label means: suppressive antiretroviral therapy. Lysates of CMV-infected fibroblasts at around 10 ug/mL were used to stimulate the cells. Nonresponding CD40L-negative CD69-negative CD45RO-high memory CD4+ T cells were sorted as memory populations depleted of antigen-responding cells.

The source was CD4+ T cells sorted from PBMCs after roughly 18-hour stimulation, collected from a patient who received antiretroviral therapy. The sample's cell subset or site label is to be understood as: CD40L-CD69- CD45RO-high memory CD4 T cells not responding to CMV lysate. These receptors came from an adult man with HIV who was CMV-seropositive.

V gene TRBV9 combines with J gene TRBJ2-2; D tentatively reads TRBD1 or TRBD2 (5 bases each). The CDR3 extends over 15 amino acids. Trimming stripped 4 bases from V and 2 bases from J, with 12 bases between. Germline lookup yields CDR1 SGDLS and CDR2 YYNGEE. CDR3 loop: CASSPGTANTGELFF. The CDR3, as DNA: TGTGCCAGCAGCCCCGGGACGGCCAACACCGGGGAGCTGTTTTTT.

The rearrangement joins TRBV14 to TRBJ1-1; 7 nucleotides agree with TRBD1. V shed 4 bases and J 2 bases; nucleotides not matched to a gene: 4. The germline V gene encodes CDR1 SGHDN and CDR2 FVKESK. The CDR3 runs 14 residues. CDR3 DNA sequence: TGTGCCAGCAGCCTGGGACAGATCAACACTGAAGCTTTCTTT. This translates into CASSLGQINTEAFF.

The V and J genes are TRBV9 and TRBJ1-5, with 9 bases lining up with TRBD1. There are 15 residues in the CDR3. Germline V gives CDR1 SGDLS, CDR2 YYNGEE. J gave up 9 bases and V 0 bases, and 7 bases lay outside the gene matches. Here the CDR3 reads CASSVGDGTGMPQHF. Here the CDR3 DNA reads TGTGCCAGCAGCGTAGGGGACGGGACAGGGATGCCCCAGCATTTT.

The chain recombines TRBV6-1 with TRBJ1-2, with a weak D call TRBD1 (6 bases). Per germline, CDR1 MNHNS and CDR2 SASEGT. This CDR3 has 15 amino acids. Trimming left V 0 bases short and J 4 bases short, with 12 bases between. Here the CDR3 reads CASSEALTGLYGYTF. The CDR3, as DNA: TGTGCCAGCAGTGAAGCGCTTACAGGGCTCTATGGCTACACCTTC.

The CDR3 here is CASRDTSGGSYEQYF. The CDR3, as DNA: TGTGCCAGTAGGGATACTAGCGGGGGGTCCTACGAGCAGTACTTC. V is TRBV19 and J is TRBJ2-7; 12 positions agree with TRBD2. With V trimmed by 6 bases and J by 1 base, 4 bases remained unmatched. Germline V CDR1 and CDR2: LNHDA, SQIVND (reference sequence). CDR3 length: 15 amino acids.

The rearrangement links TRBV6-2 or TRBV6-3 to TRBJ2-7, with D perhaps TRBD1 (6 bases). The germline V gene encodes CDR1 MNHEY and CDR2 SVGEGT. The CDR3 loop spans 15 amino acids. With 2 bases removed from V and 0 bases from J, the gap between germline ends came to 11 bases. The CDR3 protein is CASSYSRGDSYEQYF. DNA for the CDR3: TGTGCCAGCAGTTACAGCAGGGGCGACTCCTACGAGCAGTACTTC.

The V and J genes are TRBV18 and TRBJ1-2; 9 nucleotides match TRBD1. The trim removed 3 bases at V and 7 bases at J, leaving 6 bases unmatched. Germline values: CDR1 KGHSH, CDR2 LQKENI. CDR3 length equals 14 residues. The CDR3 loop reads CASSPKGQGSGYTF. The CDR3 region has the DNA TGTGCCAGCTCACCGAAGGGACAGGGAAGTGGCTACACCTTC. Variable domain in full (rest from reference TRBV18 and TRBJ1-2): NAGVMQNPRHLVRRRGQEARLRCSPMKGHSHVYWYRQLPEEGLKFMVYLQKENIIDESGMPKERFSAEFPKEGPSILRIQQVVRGDSAAYFCASSPKGQGSGYTFGSGTRLTVV.

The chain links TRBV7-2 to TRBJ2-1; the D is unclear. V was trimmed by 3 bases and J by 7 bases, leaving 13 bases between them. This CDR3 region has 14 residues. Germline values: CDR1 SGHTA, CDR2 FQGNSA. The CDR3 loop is CASSFMTPGNEQFF. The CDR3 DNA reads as TGTGCCAGCAGCTTTATGACTCCTGGGAATGAGCAGTTCTTC. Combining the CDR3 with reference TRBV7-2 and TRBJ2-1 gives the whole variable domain GAGVSQSPSNKVTEKGKDVELRCDPISGHTALYWYRQSLGQGLEFLIYFQGNSAPDKSGLPSDRFSAERTGGSVSTLTIQRTQQEDSAVYLCASSFMTPGNEQFFGPGTRLTVL.